The sequence of this T cell receptor (beta chain) was determined in a study of OX40 agonist ivuxolimab in advanced cancers. On the study more broadly: Hepatocellular carcinoma, melanoma, renal cell or head and neck cancer affected the dose-escalation patients.

Sequenced by immunoSEQ multiplex PCR; TCRdb stores in-frame clones only, minus some. Of roughly 9,700 clones in the sample, over 70% were seen once. Study-wide results and caveats: There were, on average, more expanded clones in CD8+ T cells than in CD4+.

Turning to this clone: What it binds is not known.

The clonotype originates from an adult with an advanced solid tumor such as melanoma, head and neck, liver or kidney cancer. Sample: CD4+ or CD8+ T cells sorted from blood, taken in a trial of the OX40 agonist ivuxolimab.

CDR3 protein: CASSNLGNTIYF. The CDR3 region has the DNA TGTGCCAGCAGCAATCTTGGAAACACCATATATTTT. The J gene is TRBJ1-3, the V gene TRBV7-9, with D hard to call. V lost 5 bases and J lost 3, with 5 bases in between. The CDR3 covers 12 residues. Germline CDR1 is SEHNR and CDR2 is FQNEAQ (reference sequence).